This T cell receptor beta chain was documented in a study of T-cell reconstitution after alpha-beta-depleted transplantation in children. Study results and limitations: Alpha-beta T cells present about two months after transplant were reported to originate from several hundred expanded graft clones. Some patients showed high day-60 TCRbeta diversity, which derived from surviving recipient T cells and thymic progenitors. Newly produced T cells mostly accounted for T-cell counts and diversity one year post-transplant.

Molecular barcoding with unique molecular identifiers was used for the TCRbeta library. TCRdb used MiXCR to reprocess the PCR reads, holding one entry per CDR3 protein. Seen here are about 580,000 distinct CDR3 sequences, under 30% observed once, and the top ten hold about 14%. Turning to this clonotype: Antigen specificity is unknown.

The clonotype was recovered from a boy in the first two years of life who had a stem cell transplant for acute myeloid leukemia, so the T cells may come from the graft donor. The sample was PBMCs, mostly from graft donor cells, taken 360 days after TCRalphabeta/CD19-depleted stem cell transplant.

The CDR3, as DNA: TGTGCCAGCAGTCCAGCCGGGAGGACGCATCCCGAGCAGTACTTC. Translating gives CASSPAGRTHPEQYF. The chain links TRBV27 to TRBJ2-7, with 7 positions matching TRBD2. Germline V CDR1 and CDR2: MNHEY, SMNVEV (reference sequence). This CDR3 has 15 amino acids. V shed 5 bases, J shed 6 bases, and the junction held 13 bases outside the gene matches.